Here is one T cell receptor (beta chain) with its context. Its antigen is unidentified. Each cell subset's genomic DNA was divided evenly among several immunoSEQ plates. Method: immunoSEQ multiplex PCR; TCRdb's copy keeps in-frame clones and lacks some. This table holds tens of thousands of clones, about 64% found once. The V segment lost 3 bases and the J segment 4 bases; nucleotides outside the gene matches: 7. CDR1 is MNHNY and CDR2 is SVGAGI in the germline V gene (reference sequence). The CDR3 contains 15 residues. This sample is drawn from a study of shared clonotypes between healthy human individuals. Whole-study results and caveats: Genetic and exposure-history diversity was limited by the small donor number. It was the non-shared clonotypes that had lower generation probabilities than clonotypes shared by all four donors.

The clonotype originates from a young man in good health. The V gene is TRBV6-6, the J gene TRBJ2-7; 9 bases match TRBD2. What was sequenced was memory CD8+ T cells sorted from blood. Sample subset: CD45RO+ cells pooled with CCR7-negative TemRA cells. The CDR3 sequence is CASSYEGLAGYEQYF. DNA of the CDR3: TGTGCCAGCAGTTATGAGGGACTAGCAGGTTACGAGCAGTACTTC.